Sequencing of this TCR beta chain was carried out in a study of early T cells in non-severe SARS-CoV-2 infection. The sample holds many counts of this clonotype. Via MiXCR, TCRdb re-called the 5' RACE reads, giving one row per CDR3 protein. Here the sample spans roughly 120,000 distinct CDR3 sequences, about 12% being singletons. There are 17 residues in the CDR3. Germline V gene data show CDR1 as LNHDA and CDR2 as SQIVND (reference sequence). Trimming at V came to 5 bases and at J to 4 bases, leaving 12 bases not matched to a gene. The sample was whole blood, taken at baseline. This rearrangement joins TRBV19 to TRBJ2-2; TRBD2 agrees at 8 bases. The receptor was derived from an adult who was a healthcare worker with PCR-confirmed SARS-CoV-2 infection or an uninfected control (not recorded which). The CDR3 here is CASSPETGGRSTGELFF. For the CDR3, the DNA is TGTGCCAGTAGTCCGGAGACGGGGGGGCGAAGCACCGGGGAGCTGTTTTTT. Together with reference TRBV19 and TRBJ2-2, the CDR3 gives the full variable domain: DGGITQSPKYLFRKEGQNVTLSCEQNLNHDAMYWYRQDPGQGLRLIYYSQIVNDFQKGDIAEGYSVSREKKESFPLTVTSAQKNPTAFYLCASSPETGGRSTGELFFGEGSRLTVL.